Presented here are 5 T cell receptor beta chains from one specimen sequenced in a study of CD8+CD57+ T cells in acquired aplastic anemia. Patients included in sequencing had previously demonstrated CD8+CD57+ cell expansion by flow cytometry. Template material for TCR beta VDJ and CDR3 profiling consisted of genomic DNA. TCRdb processed the reads anew with MiXCR; each CDR3 protein has one entry. The table lists 200,000 or so distinct CDR3 sequences, around 49% of them singletons. The sample taken for sequencing was sorted CD4+, CD8+, or CD8+CD57+ T cells (not recorded which) from PBMCs. The source is a human donor with aplastic anemia.

Only one count was recorded for this clonotype. One end of the junction varies from germline; a read error may be responsible. The chain carries TRBV20-1 and TRBJ1-2; the D gene is possibly TRBD1 (5 bases). The V gene's germline CDR1 is DFQATT and CDR2 SNEGSKA (reference sequence). The CDR3 runs 13 residues. The CDR3 nucleotides are TGCAGTGCTAGTAAGGGGTGGGGCTATGGCTGCACCTTC. Translation gives CSASKGWGYGCTF.

In its sample, this clonotype was seen many times. CDR3 in amino acids: CASSFGTDLNTEAFF. The CDR3 bases are TGCGCCAGCAGCTTCGGGACAGACCTCAACACTGAAGCTTTCTTT. The chain uses TRBV5-1 and TRBJ1-1; 7 bases are shared with TRBD1. The germline gives CDR1 SGHRS, CDR2 YFSETQ. There are 15 residues in the CDR3. Trimming cost V 2 bases and J 2 bases; bases outside gene matches: 6.

This chain joins TRBV11-2 and TRBJ2-7; tentative D call: TRBD1 (5 bases). Germline V gives CDR1 SGHAT, CDR2 FQNNGV. With 4 bases removed from V and 1 base from J, the gap between germline ends came to 14 bases. CDR3 length: 15 residues. CDR3 amino acids: CASSSNADRSYEQYF. In DNA, the CDR3 is TGTGCCAGCAGCTCGAACGCCGACAGATCCTACGAGCAGTACTTC.

This clonotype occurred many times. The genes are TRBV12-3 or TRBV12-4 and TRBJ2-7; 10 nucleotides agree with TRBD2. V lost 5 bases, J lost 2 bases, and 6 bases stayed unmatched. The CDR3 consists of 15 residues. The CDR3 sequence is CASSLSSGGPYEQYF. CDR3 bases: TGTGCCAGCAGTCTCTCTAGCGGGGGACCCTACGAGCAGTACTTC.

This chain joins TRBV6-5 and TRBJ2-3; TRBD1 might be the D (6 bases). The germline CDR1 and CDR2 sequences are MNHEY and SVGAGI. This CDR3 spans 14 amino acids. V lost 7 bases and J 6 bases, leaving 17 bases between the germline ends. The CDR3: CASTSTGYEDTQYF. The CDR3 DNA sequence: TGTGCCAGCACCTCGACAGGCTACGAGGATACGCAGTATTTT.